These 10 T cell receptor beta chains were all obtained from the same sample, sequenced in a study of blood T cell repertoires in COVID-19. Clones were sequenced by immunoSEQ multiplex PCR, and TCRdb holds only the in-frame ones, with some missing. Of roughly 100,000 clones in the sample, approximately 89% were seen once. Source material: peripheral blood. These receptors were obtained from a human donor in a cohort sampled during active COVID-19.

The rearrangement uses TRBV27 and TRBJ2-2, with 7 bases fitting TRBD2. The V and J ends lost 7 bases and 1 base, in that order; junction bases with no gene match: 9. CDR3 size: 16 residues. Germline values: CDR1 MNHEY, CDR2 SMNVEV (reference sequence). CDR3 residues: CASIPRGEWNTGELFF. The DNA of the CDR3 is TGTGCCAGCATCCCTCGGGGGGAGTGGAACACCGGGGAGCTGTTTTTT.

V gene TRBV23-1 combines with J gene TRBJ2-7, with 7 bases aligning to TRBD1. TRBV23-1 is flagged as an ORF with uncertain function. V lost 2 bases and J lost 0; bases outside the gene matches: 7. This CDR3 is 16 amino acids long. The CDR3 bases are TGCGCCAGCAGTCAAGCGACAGGGAATAGCTCCTACGAGCAGTACTTC. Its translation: CASSQATGNSSYEQYF.

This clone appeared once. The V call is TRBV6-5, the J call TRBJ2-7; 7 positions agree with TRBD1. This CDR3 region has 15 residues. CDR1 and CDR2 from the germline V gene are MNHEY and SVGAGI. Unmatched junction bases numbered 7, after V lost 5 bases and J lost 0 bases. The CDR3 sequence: CASSKFGTASYEQYF. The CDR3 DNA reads TGTGCCAGCAGTAAATTCGGGACAGCCTCCTACGAGCAGTACTTC.

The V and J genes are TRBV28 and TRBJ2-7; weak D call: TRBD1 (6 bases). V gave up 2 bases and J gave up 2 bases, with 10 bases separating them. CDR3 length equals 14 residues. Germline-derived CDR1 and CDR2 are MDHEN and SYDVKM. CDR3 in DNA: TGTGCCAGCAGTTTAATCCCAGGGGCCTACGAGCAGTACTTC. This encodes CASSLIPGAYEQYF.

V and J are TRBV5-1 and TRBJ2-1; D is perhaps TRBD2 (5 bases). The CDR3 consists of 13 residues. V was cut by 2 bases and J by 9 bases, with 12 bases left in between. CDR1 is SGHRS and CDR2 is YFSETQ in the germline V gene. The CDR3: CASSLLDLGEQFF. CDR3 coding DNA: TGCGCCAGCAGCTTACTGGACTTGGGTGAGCAGTTCTTC.

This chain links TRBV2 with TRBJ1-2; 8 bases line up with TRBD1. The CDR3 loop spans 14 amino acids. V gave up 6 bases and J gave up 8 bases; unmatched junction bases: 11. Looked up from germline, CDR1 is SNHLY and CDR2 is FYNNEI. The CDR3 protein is CASRLQGARGGYTF. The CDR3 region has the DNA TGTGCCAGCAGACTCCAGGGGGCGCGTGGAGGCTACACCTTC.

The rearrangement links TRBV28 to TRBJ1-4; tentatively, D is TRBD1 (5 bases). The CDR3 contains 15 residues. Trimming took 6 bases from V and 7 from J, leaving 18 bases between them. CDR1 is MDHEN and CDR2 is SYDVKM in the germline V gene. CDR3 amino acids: CASSRSGRVGEKLFF. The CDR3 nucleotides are TGTGCCAGCAGCCGCTCGGGCAGGGTGGGTGAAAAACTGTTTTTT.

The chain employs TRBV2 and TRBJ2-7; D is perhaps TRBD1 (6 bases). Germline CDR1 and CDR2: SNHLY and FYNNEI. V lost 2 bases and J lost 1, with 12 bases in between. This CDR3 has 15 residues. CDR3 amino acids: CASSENRDKSYEQYF. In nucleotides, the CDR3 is TGTGCCAGCAGTGAAAATAGGGACAAGTCCTACGAGCAGTACTTC.

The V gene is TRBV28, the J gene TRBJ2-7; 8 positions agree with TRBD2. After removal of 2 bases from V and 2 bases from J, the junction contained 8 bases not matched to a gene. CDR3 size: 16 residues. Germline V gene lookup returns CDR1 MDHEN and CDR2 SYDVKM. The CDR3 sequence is CASSLAGGPYPYEQYF. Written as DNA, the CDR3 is TGTGCCAGCAGTTTAGCGGGAGGCCCCTACCCCTACGAGCAGTACTTC. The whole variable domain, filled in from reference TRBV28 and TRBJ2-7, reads DVKVTQSSRYLVKRTGEKVFLECVQDMDHENMFWYRQDPGLGLRLIYFSYDVKMKEKGDIPEGYSVSREKKERFSLILESASTNQTSMYLCASSLAGGPYPYEQYFGPGTRLTVT.

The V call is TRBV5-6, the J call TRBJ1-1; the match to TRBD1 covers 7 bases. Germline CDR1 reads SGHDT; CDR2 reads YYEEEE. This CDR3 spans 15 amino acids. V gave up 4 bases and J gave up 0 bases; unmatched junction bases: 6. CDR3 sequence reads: CASSSRQGMNTEAFF. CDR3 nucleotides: TGTGCCAGCAGCAGCAGACAGGGCATGAACACTGAAGCTTTCTTT.